Below, one T cell receptor beta chain is given with its context. Which antigen it targets is not known. No base quality information exists; no much larger clone differs at one position. CDR1 SGHRS and CDR2 YFSETQ are derived from the germline V gene. From its cysteine to its phenylalanine, the CDR3 spans 16 amino acids. Only the CDR3 DNA is retained, 48 bases long and in frame from the first base. The V end gives up 2 bases and the J end 4 bases, leaving 10 bases in the junction not matched to a gene. TCRbeta CDR3 regions were amplified from genomic DNA using the immunoSEQ Assay, a bias-controlled multiplex PCR. The study's processing was this. Nucleated cell counts per sample were estimated from amplification of reference gene primers within the assay. To quantify the absolute abundance of each unique TCRbeta CDR3 rearrangement, sequence reads were collapsed and filtered. For each sample, productive Simpson clonality was calculated by taking the square root of Simpson's diversity index across productive rearrangements. Here the immuneACCESS table is served through TCRdb, limited to in-frame sequences with V and J called. Missing clones are a known gap in these copies; in checked studies unresolved V genes cover under half, and the rest lacks a known reason. D and trimming were read from the DNA, whereas the V and J calls and clone size are those reported in that table. The sample table holds about 230,000 clones, of which approximately 80% were seen once. 1.8% of the sample is in the top ten clones.

The sample is drawn from a study of blood T cell repertoires in COVID-19 (TCRdb year 2020). Background on the whole study: The collaborator samples originated in the United States, Italy and Spain and spanned the acute and convalescent phases of COVID-19. The material from the prospective study consisted of cDNA or gDNA derived from T cells, B-cell-depleted T cells, or PBMCs. The dataset comprised deeply sampled blood TCRbeta repertoires from subjects exposed to, actively infected with, or recovered from COVID-19. A freely available public database, intended as a resource for researchers studying the immune response to SARS-CoV-2, is where the repertoires were released. Samples were obtained from the ongoing ImmuneRACE study (first 160 participants) and from 1,254 subjects provided by 6 global collaborators. A de-identified subject ID, COVID-19 status, age in years and sex were almost always included in the sample metadata. HLA class I and class II types, where available, came from metadata supplied by the sample provider rather than from assay-based typing. What the research found in general, with its limitations: The amount of clinical and demographic metadata varied by source and participant and was provided uncurated.

In the prospective study, participants were roughly 18 to 100 years old, resided in 24 geographic areas of the United States, and were enrolled through a virtual design. In the prospective study, cohorts were assigned on the basis of participant-reported clinical history obtained from a screening survey and a study questionnaire. Recovered participants in ImmuneRACE Cohort 3 were defined by two consecutive negative NP/OP PCR tests, clearance by a healthcare professional, or resolution of symptoms. Mobile phlebotomists in the prospective study collected whole blood, serum and a nasopharyngeal or oropharyngeal swab from every participant. Additional blood draws and questionnaires over a 2-month period could optionally be provided by prospective study participants. Before DNA extraction, prospective study blood samples were shipped either frozen or at room temperature.

The clonotype was recovered from a man aged 60 to 69 who had recovered from COVID-19. The chain joins TRBV5-1 to TRBJ1-2; 8 central bases correspond to TRBD1. Sequencing input: PBMCs or T cells enriched from blood (not recorded which). The bases read TGCGCCAGCAGCTTTGGGGCAGGGGGCAACAGCTATGGCTACACCTTC. Its coded protein is CASSFGAGGNSYGYTF.